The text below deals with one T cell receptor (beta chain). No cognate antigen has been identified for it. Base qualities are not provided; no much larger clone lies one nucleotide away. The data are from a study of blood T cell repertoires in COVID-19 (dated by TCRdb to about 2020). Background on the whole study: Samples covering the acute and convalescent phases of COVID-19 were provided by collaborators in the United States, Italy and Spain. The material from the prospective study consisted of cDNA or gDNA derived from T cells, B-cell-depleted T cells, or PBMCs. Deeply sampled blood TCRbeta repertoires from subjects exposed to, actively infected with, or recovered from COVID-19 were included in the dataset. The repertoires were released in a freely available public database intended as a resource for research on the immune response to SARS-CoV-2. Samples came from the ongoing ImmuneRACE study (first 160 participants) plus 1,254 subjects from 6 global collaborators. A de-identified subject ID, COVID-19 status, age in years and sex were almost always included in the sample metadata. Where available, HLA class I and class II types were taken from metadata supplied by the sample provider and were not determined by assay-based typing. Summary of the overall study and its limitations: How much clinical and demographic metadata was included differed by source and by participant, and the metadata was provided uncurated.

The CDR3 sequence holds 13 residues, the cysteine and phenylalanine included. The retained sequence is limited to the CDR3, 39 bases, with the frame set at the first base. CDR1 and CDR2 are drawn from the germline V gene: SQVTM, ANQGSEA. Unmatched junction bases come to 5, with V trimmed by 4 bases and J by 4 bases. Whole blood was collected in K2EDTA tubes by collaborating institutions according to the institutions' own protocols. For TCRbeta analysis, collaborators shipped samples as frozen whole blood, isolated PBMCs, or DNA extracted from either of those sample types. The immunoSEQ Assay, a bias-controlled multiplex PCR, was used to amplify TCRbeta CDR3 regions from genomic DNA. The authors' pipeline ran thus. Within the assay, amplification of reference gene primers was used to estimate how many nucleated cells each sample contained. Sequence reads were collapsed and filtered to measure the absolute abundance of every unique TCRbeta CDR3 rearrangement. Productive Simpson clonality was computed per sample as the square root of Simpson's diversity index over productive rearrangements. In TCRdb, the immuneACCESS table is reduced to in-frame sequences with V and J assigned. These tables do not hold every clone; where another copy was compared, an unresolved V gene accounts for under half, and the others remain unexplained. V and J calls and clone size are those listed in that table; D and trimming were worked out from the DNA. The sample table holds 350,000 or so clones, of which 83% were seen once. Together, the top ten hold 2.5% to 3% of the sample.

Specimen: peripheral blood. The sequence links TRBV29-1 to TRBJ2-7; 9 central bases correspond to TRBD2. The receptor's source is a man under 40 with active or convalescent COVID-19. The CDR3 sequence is CSVVGGRVYEQYF. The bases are TGCAGCGTTGTGGGCGGGAGGGTATACGAGCAGTACTTC.